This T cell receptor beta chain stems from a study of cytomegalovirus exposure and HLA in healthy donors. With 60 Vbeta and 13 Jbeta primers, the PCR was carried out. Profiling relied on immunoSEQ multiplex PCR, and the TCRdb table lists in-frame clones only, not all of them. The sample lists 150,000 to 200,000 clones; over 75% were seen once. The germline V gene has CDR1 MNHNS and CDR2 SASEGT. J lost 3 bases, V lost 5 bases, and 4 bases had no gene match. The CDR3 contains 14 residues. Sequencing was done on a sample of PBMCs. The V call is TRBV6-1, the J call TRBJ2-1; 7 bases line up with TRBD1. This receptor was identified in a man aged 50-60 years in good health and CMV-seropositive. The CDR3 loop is CASSPYRGYNEQFF. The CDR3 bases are TGTGCCAGCAGTCCGTACAGGGGCTACAATGAGCAGTTCTTC.